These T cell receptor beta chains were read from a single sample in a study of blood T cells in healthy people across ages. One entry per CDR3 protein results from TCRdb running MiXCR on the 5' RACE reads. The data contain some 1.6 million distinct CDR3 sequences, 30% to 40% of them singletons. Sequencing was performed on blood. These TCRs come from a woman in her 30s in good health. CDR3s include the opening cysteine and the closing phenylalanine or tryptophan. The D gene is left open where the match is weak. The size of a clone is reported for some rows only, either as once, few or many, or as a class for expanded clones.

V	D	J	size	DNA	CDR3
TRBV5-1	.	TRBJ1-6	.	TGCGCCAGCAGGTGGTCCGCGGATAATTCACCCCTCCACTTT	CASRWSADNSPLHF
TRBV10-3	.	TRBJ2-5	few	TGTGCCATCAAAAGTCAACCGGGACTCCAAGAGACCCAGTACTTC	CAIKSQPGLQETQYF
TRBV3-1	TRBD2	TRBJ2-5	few	TGTGCCAGCAGCCAAGAGATTGGGTACGGGAGGGCCCTTTCGACCCAGTACTTC	CASSQEIGYGRALSTQYF
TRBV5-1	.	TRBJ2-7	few	TGCGCCAGCAGCTTGGATGATCTGGGCGAGCAGTACTTC	CASSLDDLGEQYF
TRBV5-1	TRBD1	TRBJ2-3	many	TGCGCCAGCAGCTCGGGACAGAGCACAGATACGCAGTATTTT	CASSSGQSTDTQYF
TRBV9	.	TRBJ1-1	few	TGTGCCAGCAGCGTAGACGGAGATAACACTGAAGCTTTCTTT	CASSVDGDNTEAFF
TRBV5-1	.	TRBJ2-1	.	TGCGCCAGCAGCTTGGACGGCCCGGACTCCTACAATGAGCAGTTCTTC	CASSLDGPDSYNEQFF
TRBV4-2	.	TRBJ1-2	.	TGTGCCAGCAGCCAAGCCGGGGTGAAATATGGCTACACCTTC	CASSQAGVKYGYTF
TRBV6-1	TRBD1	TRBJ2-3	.	TGTGCCAGCAGTACGGCGGGACAGGGGGGTAGCACAGATACGCAGTATTTT	CASSTAGQGGSTDTQYF
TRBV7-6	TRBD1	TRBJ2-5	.	TGTGCCAGCAGCATCGACAGGGGCAGGGAGACCCAGTACTTC	CASSIDRGRETQYF
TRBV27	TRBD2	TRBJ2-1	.	TGTGCCAGCGGCATAGCGGGAGAGCCCTACAATGAGCAGTTCTTC	CASGIAGEPYNEQFF
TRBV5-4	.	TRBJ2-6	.	TGTGCCAGCAGCTTGGCCGAGGGAGACTCTGGGGCCAACGTCCTGACTTTC	CASSLAEGDSGANVLTF
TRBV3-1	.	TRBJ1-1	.	TGTGCCAGCAGCCAAGGTGAGAGGGGAGGGGCTGAAGCTTTCTTT	CASSQGERGGAEAFF
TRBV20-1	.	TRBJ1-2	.	TGCAGTGCCCACGACGGTCTCGGCTACACCTTC	CSAHDGLGYTF
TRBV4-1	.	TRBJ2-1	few	TGCGCCAGCAGCCCCACCCAGATCTCCTACAATGAGCAGTTCTTC	CASSPTQISYNEQFF
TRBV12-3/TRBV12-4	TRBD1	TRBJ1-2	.	TGTGCCAGCGGACAGGGAGTTCTTCTCTATGGCTACACCTTC	CASGQGVLLYGYTF
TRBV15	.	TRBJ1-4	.	TGTGCCACCAGGGGAACAGGCGCCCCGGAAAAACTGTTTTTT	CATRGTGAPEKLFF
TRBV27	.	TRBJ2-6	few	TGTGCCAGCAGTGGGGGGGCGCCTGGGGCCAACGTCCTGACTTTC	CASSGGAPGANVLTF
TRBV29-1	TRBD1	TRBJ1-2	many	TGCAGCGCTATCAGGGACAGGGGCGATGGCTACACCTTC	CSAIRDRGDGYTF
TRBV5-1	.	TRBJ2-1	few	TGCGCCAGCAGCTATGCGGGCTACAATGAGCAGTTCTTC	CASSYAGYNEQFF
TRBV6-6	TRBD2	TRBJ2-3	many	TGTGCCAGCAGTTCCCGGGGGGATAGCACAGATACGCAGTATTTT	CASSSRGDSTDTQYF
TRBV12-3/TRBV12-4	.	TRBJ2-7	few	TGTGCCAGCAGTTCCACGACCGCCGCCTTGAGCTCCTACGAGCAGTACTTC	CASSSTTAALSSYEQYF
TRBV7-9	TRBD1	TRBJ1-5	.	TGTGCCAGCAGTCGACGGACAGGGGGGAGCAATCAGCCCCGGCATTTT	CASSRRTGGSNQPRHF
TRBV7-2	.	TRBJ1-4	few	TGTGCCAGCAGCCCTGGCCGGGGAGAAAAACTGTTTTTT	CASSPGRGEKLFF
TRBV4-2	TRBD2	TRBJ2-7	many	TGTGCCAGCAGCCAAGAGCTAGCGGGAGGGACGTACGAGCAGTACTTC	CASSQELAGGTYEQYF
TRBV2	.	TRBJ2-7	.	TGTGCCAGCATTCCGGGACACACTACCTACGAGCAGTACTTC	CASIPGHTTYEQYF
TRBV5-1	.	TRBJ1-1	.	TGCGCCAGCAGCTTGCTAGCACAGAGGAACACTGAAGCTTTCTTT	CASSLLAQRNTEAFF
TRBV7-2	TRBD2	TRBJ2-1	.	TGTGCCAGTCGACCTAGCGGGGACTCCTACAATGAGCAGTTCTTC	CASRPSGDSYNEQFF
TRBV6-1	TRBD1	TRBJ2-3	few	TGTGCCAGCATTAACAGGGGGCGGGTCGGGGATACGCAGTATTTT	CASINRGRVGDTQYF
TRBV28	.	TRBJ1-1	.	TGTGCCAGCAGTCCTCACCGGGCATGGGACACTGAAGCTTTCTTT	CASSPHRAWDTEAFF
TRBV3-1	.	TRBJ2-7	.	TGTGCCAGCAGCGATACGGGTTCGTCCTACGAGCAGTACTTC	CASSDTGSSYEQYF
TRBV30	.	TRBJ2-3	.	TGTGCCTGGAGTCATTACGGCACAGATACGCAGTATTTT	CAWSHYGTDTQYF
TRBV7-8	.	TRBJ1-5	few	TGTGCCAGCAGCACGCGGGGGGGAGATCAGCCCCAGCATTTT	CASSTRGGDQPQHF
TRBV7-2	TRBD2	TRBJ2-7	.	TGTGCCAGCAGCCCTCGGCGGGGGGCCCCCTACGAGCAGTACTTC	CASSPRRGAPYEQYF
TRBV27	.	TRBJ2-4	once	TGTGCCACCCAACAAGGGGATCAGGACAGGGAGGGAGAAAACATTCAGTACTTC	CATQQGDQDREGENIQYF
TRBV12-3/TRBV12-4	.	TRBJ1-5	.	TGTGCCAGCAGTCCAGGGGTTACTCAGCCCCAGCATTTT	CASSPGVTQPQHF
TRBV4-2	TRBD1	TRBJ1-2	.	TGTGCCAGCAGCCAGGACCTAACGAGAAAGGGGGCGGGAAACTATGGCTACACCTTC	CASSQDLTRKGAGNYGYTF
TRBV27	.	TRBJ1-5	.	TGTGCCAGCAGCCCTACCCCGGCGGGGGCAGGTCTGCGGGCCCAGCATTTT	CASSPTPAGAGLRAQHF
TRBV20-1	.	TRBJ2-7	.	TGCAGTGCTATACGACCCCCCTACGAGCAGTACTTC	CSAIRPPYEQYF
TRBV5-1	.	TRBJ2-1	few	TGCGCCAGCGCTGACCCCTTGGCTGAGCAGTTCTTC	CASADPLAEQFF
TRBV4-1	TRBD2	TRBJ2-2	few	TGCGCCAGCAGCCAAAACGGACTAGCGGGGGGGCCGAACACCGGGGAGCTGTTTTTT	CASSQNGLAGGPNTGELFF
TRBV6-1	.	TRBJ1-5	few	TGTGCCAGCAGCCAATGGACAGCCCAAAATCAGCCCCAGCATTTT	CASSQWTAQNQPQHF
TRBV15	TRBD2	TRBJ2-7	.	TGTGCCACCAGCAAAGGACTAGCGTCGACCTACGAGCAGTACTTC	CATSKGLASTYEQYF
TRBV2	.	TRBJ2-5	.	TGTGCCAGCAGTGAAGGAGACGACGAGACCCAGTACTTC	CASSEGDDETQYF
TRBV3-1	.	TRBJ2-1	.	TGTGCCAGCAGCCAATTCAGGGATGAGCAGTTCTTC	CASSQFRDEQFF
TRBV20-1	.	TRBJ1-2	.	TGCAGTGTTAGCAGGGGAGGGGGGCTTTCCTATGGCTACACCTTC	CSVSRGGGLSYGYTF
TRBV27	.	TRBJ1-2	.	TGTGCCAGCGGGGGAACAGGCCGCTATGGCTACACCTTC	CASGGTGRYGYTF
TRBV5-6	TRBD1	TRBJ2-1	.	TGTGCCAGCACAGGGACAGGGGACTATGAGCAGTTCTTC	CASTGTGDYEQFF
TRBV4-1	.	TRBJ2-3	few	TGCGCCAGCAGCCAAGACCCCATGGGCGCTGGGGGCACAGATACGCAGTATTTT	CASSQDPMGAGGTDTQYF
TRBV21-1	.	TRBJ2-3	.	TGTGCCAGCAGCGCGTGGGGTCGCACAGATACGCAGTATTTT	CASSAWGRTDTQYF
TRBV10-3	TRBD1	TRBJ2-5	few	TGTGCCATCAGTGAGTCGGCAGGGGGCCAGACCCAGTACTTC	CAISESAGGQTQYF
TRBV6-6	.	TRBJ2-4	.	TGTGCCAGCAGTTACCCCGGGGTAGGCAAAAACATTCAGTACTTC	CASSYPGVGKNIQYF
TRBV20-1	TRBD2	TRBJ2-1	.	TGCAGTGCTATAGGCGCGGGGGGCAACTCCTACAATGAGCAGTTCTTC	CSAIGAGGNSYNEQFF
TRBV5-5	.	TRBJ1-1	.	TGTGCCAGCAACCCGGGAGGGAGGAACACTGAAGCTTTCTTT	CASNPGGRNTEAFF